These 27 T cell receptor beta chains came from one sample sequenced in a study of molecular identifiers for immune sequencing clone quantification. One entry per CDR3 protein, called by TCRdb with MiXCR from the PCR reads. The data contain 85,000 to 100,000 distinct CDR3 sequences, roughly 24% of them singletons. The specimen was naive CD8+ T cells from blood, with Jurkat cell RNA spiked in. The subset denotes: FACS-sorted CD8+CD4-CCR7+CD45RA+ naive T cells. The receptors shown here come from a human donor in good health. Some libraries in this study had Jurkat cell RNA spiked in.

This clonotype was seen a few times. This chain connects TRBV7-2 to TRBJ1-5; 7 nucleotides match TRBD1. In germline, CDR1 is SGHTA, CDR2 FQGNSA. V gave up 5 bases and J gave up 3 bases; unmatched junction bases: 13. CDR3 length: 17 amino acids. CDR3 bases: TGTGCCAGCAGCCTGGGGTGGGGGACAGTAGTCAATCAGCCCCAGCATTTT. It translates to CASSLGWGTVVNQPQHF.

This clonotype was detected ten times or more. V is TRBV7-2 and J is TRBJ2-5, with D perhaps given as TRBD1 or TRBD2 (5 bases each). Germline assignment: CDR1 SGHTA and CDR2 FQGNSA. The CDR3 spans 17 residues. Deletions cut 1 base from V and 1 base from J, with 16 bases between. The CDR3 spells CASSLGRSGQSQETQYF. CDR3 bases: TGTGCCAGCAGCTTAGGTCGAAGCGGACAATCCCAAGAGACCCAGTACTTC.

There are many counts of this clonotype. The J gene is TRBJ2-3, the V gene TRBV20-1; 8 nucleotides align to TRBD2. In germline, CDR1 is DFQATT, CDR2 SNEGSKA (reference sequence). CDR3 length equals 17 residues. Losses at the gene ends were 1 base for V and 4 bases for J; bases not matched to a gene: 13. The CDR3 DNA follows: TGCAGTGCTAGAGCTTCGGGGGGGGAGGGCCGGCCAGATACGCAGTATTTT. It translates to CSARASGGEGRPDTQYF.

The sample holds a few counts of this clonotype. This sequence joins TRBV12-3 or TRBV12-4 and TRBJ1-5, with D possibly matching TRBD1 (6 bases). This CDR3 contains 15 residues. Deletions cut 3 bases from V and 4 bases from J, with 13 bases between. The CDR3 region has the DNA TGTGCCAGCAGTTTTGGAGTAGGGGGGAATCAGCCCCAGCATTTT. Amino acid sequence: CASSFGVGGNQPQHF.

This clonotype was seen many times. The chain has TRBV4-3 and TRBJ2-1; possible D gene TRBD1, 6 bases. The ends were cut back, 1 base at V and 4 bases at J, with 17 bases in the middle. Germline V gene lookup returns CDR1 LGHNA and CDR2 YSLEER. CDR3 length: 17 amino acids. The CDR3 loop is CASSQGVGSRGYNEQFF. For the CDR3, the DNA is TGCGCCAGCAGCCAAGGTGTCGGCTCCAGGGGTTACAATGAGCAGTTCTTC.

In its sample, this clonotype was seen a few times. A much larger clone lies one base from this, so it may be a read error. V is TRBV7-6 and J is TRBJ2-5; 10 bases align to TRBD2. The trim removed 5 bases at V and 5 bases at J, leaving 5 bases unmatched. The germline V gene has CDR1 SGHVS and CDR2 FNYEAQ. This CDR3 is 14 amino acids long. The CDR3 DNA is TGTGCCAGCAGCGTTAGCGGGGGGCACGAGACCCAGTACTTC. It specifies CASSVSGGHETQYF.

The gene calls are TRBV7-2 and TRBJ2-2, with 16 bases fitting TRBD2. V lost 1 base to trimming and J lost 3 bases; unmatched junction nucleotides: 5. This CDR3 spans 19 amino acids. Germline V gene sequence: CDR1 SGHTA, CDR2 FQGNSA. CDR3 in amino acids: CASSLVSGTSGRDTGELFF. The CDR3 coding sequence is TGTGCCAGCAGCTTAGTTTCCGGGACTAGCGGGAGGGACACCGGGGAGCTGTTTTTT. Combining the CDR3 with reference TRBV7-2 and TRBJ2-2 gives the whole variable domain GAGVSQSPSNKVTEKGKDVELRCDPISGHTALYWYRQSLGQGLEFLIYFQGNSAPDKSGLPSDRFSAERTGGSVSTLTIQRTQQEDSAVYLCASSLVSGTSGRDTGELFFGEGSRLTVL.

The table lists this clonotype with many counts. This chain connects TRBV9 to TRBJ2-5, with a tentative D call TRBD1 (6 bases). V lost 3 bases to trimming and J lost 2 bases, with 14 bases between them. Germline CDR1 is SGDLS and CDR2 is YYNGEE. The CDR3 is 15 residues long. CDR3 sequence (DNA): TGTGCCAGCAGCGCAGAGGGGGTGTCACAAGAGACCCAGTACTTC. Its protein is CASSAEGVSQETQYF.

There are many counts of this clonotype. The chain uses TRBV20-1 and TRBJ1-1, with D perhaps TRBD1 (6 bases). CDR1 DFQATT and CDR2 SNEGSKA come from the germline V gene (reference sequence). Trimming removed 4 bases from V and 4 bases from J, with 13 bases in between. The CDR3 runs 13 residues. This CDR3 is CSANTGTGTEAFF. The CDR3 DNA follows: TGCAGTGCTAACACAGGGACGGGCACTGAAGCTTTCTTT.

Many counts were recorded for this clonotype. V usage is TRBV24-1 and J usage is TRBJ2-2, with 13 bases lining up with TRBD2. V gave up 3 bases and J gave up 1 base; unmatched junction bases: 4. Germline-derived CDR1 and CDR2 are KGHDR and SFDVKD. The CDR3 is made up of 18 amino acids. CDR3 amino acids: CATSDGLAGALNTGELFF. The CDR3 coding sequence is TGTGCCACCAGTGATGGACTAGCGGGGGCGCTGAACACCGGGGAGCTGTTTTTT.

The chain combines TRBV7-9 with TRBJ2-1; 11 bases fit TRBD2. Germline-derived CDR1 and CDR2 are SEHNR and FQNEAQ (reference sequence). The V gene end was trimmed by 0 bases and the J gene end by 8 bases; junction bases not matched to a gene: 9. This CDR3 is built from 17 residues. CDR3 sequence reads: CASSLASLAGVWDEQFF. The CDR3 nucleotides read TGTGCCAGCAGCTTAGCGTCACTAGCGGGGGTCTGGGATGAGCAGTTCTTC. Combining the CDR3 with reference TRBV7-9 and TRBJ2-1 gives the whole variable domain DTGVSQNPRHKITKRGQNVTFRCDPISEHNRLYWYRQTLGQGPEFLTYFQNEAQLEKSRLLSDRFSAERPKGSFSTLEIQRTEQGDSAMYLCASSLASLAGVWDEQFFGPGTRLTVL.

This clonotype was seen repeatedly, ten times or more. The rearrangement links TRBV6-5 to TRBJ1-6; no clear D. Per germline, CDR1 MNHEY and CDR2 SVGAGI. V lost 7 bases and J lost 8, with 12 bases in between. The length of the CDR3 is 13 residues. The CDR3 spells CASTYQRDSPLHF. CDR3 coding DNA: TGTGCCAGCACCTACCAGAGGGATTCACCCCTCCACTTT.

At least ten counts were recorded for this clonotype. The chain joins TRBV7-3 to TRBJ2-5, with a possible D match to TRBD2 (7 bases). This CDR3 is 16 amino acids long. Looked up from germline, CDR1 is SGHTA and CDR2 is FQGTGA. V dropped 5 bases and J dropped 0 bases, with 16 bases sitting between them. Here the CDR3 DNA reads TGTGCCAGCAGCCCCTACGGGGGGCGAAACCAAGAGACCCAGTACTTC. Amino acids: CASSPYGGRNQETQYF. The complete variable domain, with remaining parts taken from reference TRBV7-3 and TRBJ2-5, reads GAGVSQTPSNKVTEKGKYVELRCDPISGHTALYWYRQSLGQGPEFLIYFQGTGAADDSGLPNDRFFAVRPEGSVSTLKIQRTERGDSAVYLCASSPYGGRNQETQYFGPGTRLLVL.

This clonotype appeared many times. This sequence joins TRBV7-8 and TRBJ1-5; no reliable D call. CDR3 length: 15 amino acids. CDR1 and CDR2 (germline): SGHVS, FQNEAQ. Trimming removed 4 bases from V and 0 bases from J, with 10 bases in between. The CDR3: CASSSTRFSNQPQHF. For the CDR3, the DNA is TGTGCCAGCAGCTCGACACGATTTAGCAATCAGCCCCAGCATTTT.

In its sample, this clonotype was seen many times. The rearrangement links TRBV6-2 or TRBV6-3 to TRBJ2-5, with D perhaps TRBD1 (6 bases). With 5 bases removed from V and 4 bases from J, the gap between germline ends came to 23 bases. The CDR3 has 17 residues. In germline, CDR1 is MNHEY, CDR2 SVGEGT. The DNA of the CDR3 is TGTGCCAGCAGTCCTCCGAGGGCTTGGGGGCGCGGAGAGACCCAGTACTTC. Its protein is CASSPPRAWGRGETQYF.

This clonotype was seen only a few times. The CDR3 is CASNIRGRGNTGELFF. The CDR3 nucleotides read TGTGCCAGCAATATCCGAGGACGGGGGAACACCGGGGAGCTGTTTTTT. This chain uses TRBV13 with TRBJ2-2; TRBD2 might be the D (5 bases). The ends were cut back, 7 bases at V and 1 base at J, with 16 bases in the middle. The germline V gene encodes CDR1 PRHDT and CDR2 FYEKMQ (reference sequence). This CDR3 comprises 16 residues.

The table lists this clonotype with many counts. The rearrangement joins TRBV19 to TRBJ2-3; tentative D call: TRBD1 (6 bases). CDR3 length: 14 amino acids. Trimming shortened V by 1 base and J by 1 base, and 6 bases separated the two germline ends. Germline lookup yields CDR1 LNHDA and CDR2 SQIVND (reference sequence). The CDR3 sequence: CASSIGQGTDTQYF. Here the CDR3 DNA reads TGTGCCAGTAGTATAGGACAGGGCACAGATACGCAGTATTTT.

In regard to this clonotype: A much larger clone lies one base from this, so it may be a read error. The rearrangement joins TRBV19 to TRBJ2-3, with D possibly called TRBD1 or TRBD2 (5 bases each). Deletions cut 8 bases from V and 5 bases from J, with 17 bases between. This CDR3 spans 14 amino acids. Germline V gene data show CDR1 as LNHDA and CDR2 as SQIVND (reference sequence). CDR3 residues: CASGTGGLGDTQYF. The CDR3 nucleotides are TGTGCCAGTGGCACAGGCGGACTCGGAGATACGCAGTATTTT.

This chain links TRBV4-1 with TRBJ2-5, with D unclear. V was trimmed by 4 bases and J by 5 bases, leaving 11 bases between them. CDR1 and CDR2 (germline): MGHRA, YSYEKL. The CDR3 has 13 residues. The DNA of the CDR3 is TGCGCCAGCAGCCCAACACTCAGGGAGACCCAGTACTTC. Protein: CASSPTLRETQYF.

A few counts support this clonotype. This rearrangement joins TRBV15 to TRBJ2-3; D is perhaps TRBD2 (6 bases). The length of the CDR3 is 16 residues. The germline CDR1 and CDR2 sequences are LNHNV and YYDKDF (reference sequence). V was pared by 5 bases and J by 0 bases, with 15 bases between. The CDR3 loop reads CATSRSIAESTDTQYF. Written as DNA, the CDR3 is TGTGCCACCAGCCGATCTATAGCGGAGAGCACAGATACGCAGTATTTT.

The table lists this clonotype with a few counts. The CDR3 spells CASSSDRTSGGGAYNEQFF. CDR3 sequence (DNA): TGTGCCAGCAGCTCAGACCGGACTAGCGGTGGGGGGGCCTACAATGAGCAGTTCTTC. The chain recombines TRBV13 with TRBJ2-1, with 10 bases that match TRBD2. V was pared by 4 bases and J by 2 bases, with 14 bases of the junction left unmatched. Germline V gives CDR1 PRHDT, CDR2 FYEKMQ (reference sequence). CDR3 size: 19 residues.

This clonotype appeared a few times. V gene TRBV29-1 combines with J gene TRBJ2-1, with 13 nucleotides matching TRBD2. CDR3 length: 15 residues. CDR1 and CDR2 from the germline V gene are SQVTM and ANQGSEA. J was trimmed by 3 bases and V by 7 bases; bases with no gene match: 6. The CDR3 region has the DNA TGCAGCGCCGGGACTAGCGGGAACCGCTACAATGAGCAGTTCTTC. Encoded protein: CSAGTSGNRYNEQFF.

This clonotype was counted ten times or more. The chain is built from TRBV11-2 and TRBJ1-1; a possible D gene is TRBD1 (6 bases). V lost 1 base and J lost 1, with 13 bases in between. CDR1 SGHAT and CDR2 FQNNGV come from the germline V gene. CDR3 length: 16 residues. CDR3 loop: CASSLAVRGSNTEAFF. For the CDR3, the DNA is TGTGCCAGCAGCTTAGCTGTCAGGGGATCGAACACTGAAGCTTTCTTT.

Turning to this clonotype: Compared with germline, one end of the junction differs, possibly owing to a read error. The chain links TRBV4-1 to TRBJ2-5, with D maybe TRBD1 (5 bases). Germline V gene data show CDR1 as MGHRA and CDR2 as YSYEKL. The CDR3 length is 13 residues. This chain's CDR3 is CASSQEGQEPQYF. CDR3 DNA sequence: TGCGCCAGCAGCCAAGAGGGGCAAGAGCCCCAGTACTTC.

This clonotype has only a few counts. The chain's CDR3 is CASSLRAGTGFDQPQHF. CDR3 DNA: TGCGCCAGCAGCCTGAGGGCCGGGACAGGGTTCGATCAGCCCCAGCATTTT. This chain connects TRBV4-3 to TRBJ1-5, with 9 bases aligning to TRBD1. Germline V gene lookup returns CDR1 LGHNA and CDR2 YSLEER. The V and J ends lost 4 bases and 5 bases, in that order; junction bases with no gene match: 12. CDR3 length equals 17 residues.

The chain joins TRBV13 to TRBJ2-1; the match to TRBD2 covers 8 bases. Germline values: CDR1 PRHDT, CDR2 FYEKMQ (reference sequence). V dropped 1 base and J dropped 4; count of bases not matched to a gene: 9. This CDR3 contains 17 residues. The CDR3 nucleotides are TGTGCCAGCAGCTTAGCCGGGCTAGCGGGTCATTACAATGAGCAGTTCTTC. Its translation is CASSLAGLAGHYNEQFF.

Comments on this clonotype: One junction end disagrees with the germline gene, perhaps due to a read error. CDR3: CASSYGRLAGTATQYF. The CDR3 nucleotides are TGTGCCAGCAGTTACGGAAGGCTCGCGGGAACAGCTACGCAGTATTTT. V and J are TRBV6-2 or TRBV6-3 and TRBJ2-3; weak D call: TRBD2 (6 bases). The CDR3 consists of 16 residues. Germline V CDR1 and CDR2: MNHEY, SVGEGT.